The 24 T cell receptor beta chains reported below all come from one sample, sequenced in a study of T cells after somatic rescue of genetic block (dated by TCRdb to the early 2020s). Library prep was done by the immunoSEQ multiplex PCR assay. TCRdb took this table from immuneACCESS and kept in-frame rearrangements with V and J called. Such tables lack part of the clones; where checked against another copy, unresolved V genes explain under half of the gap, and the rest is unexplained. The sample contains 110,000 or so clones, about 93% of them found a single time. Around 1.5% of the sample is taken by the ten largest. The specimen sequenced was peripheral blood mononuclear cells (PBMCs). The receptors come from a young woman.

This clone was seen a handful of times. CDR3: CASSYHLGGSYGYTF. The CDR3 nucleotides read TGTGCCAGCAGTTACCACCTTGGAGGTAGCTATGGCTACACCTTC. V gene TRBV6-5 combines with J gene TRBJ1-2; D gene uncertain. Germline CDR1 MNHEY, CDR2 SVGAGI. CDR3 length equals 15 residues. Trimming removed 2 bases at V and 4 bases at J, with 14 bases between.

In this sample, this clone turned up once. V and J are TRBV12-5 and TRBJ1-5, with 7 bases matching TRBD1. V was clipped by 7 bases and J by 5 bases; unmatched bases: 14. The CDR3 spans 16 residues. Germline-derived CDR1 and CDR2 are LGHNT and FRNRAP. CDR3 bases: TGTGCTAGTGCCCCTGGGGACAGAATTAAGTATCAGCCCCAGCATTTT. It specifies CASAPGDRIKYQPQHF. The full variable domain, rest sourced from reference TRBV12-5 and TRBJ1-5, is DARVTQTPRHKVTEMGQEVTMRCQPILGHNTVFWYRQTMMQGLELLAYFRNRAPLDDSGMPKDRFSAEMPDATLATLKIQPSEPRDSAVYFCASAPGDRIKYQPQHFGDGTRLSIL.

The rearrangement joins TRBV30 to TRBJ1-3, with D tentatively TRBD1 (5 bases). The germline V gene encodes CDR1 GTSNPN and CDR2 SVGIG (reference sequence). This CDR3 comprises 14 residues. V dropped 0 bases and J dropped 2 bases, with 8 bases sitting between them. The CDR3 DNA reads as TGTGCCTGGAGTGTACGACAGCCTGGAAACACCATATATTTT. Translating it yields CAWSVRQPGNTIYF. The full variable domain, with the rest looked up from reference TRBV30 and TRBJ1-3, is SQTIHQWPATLVQPVGSPLSLECTVEGTSNPNLYWYRQAAGRGLQLLFYSVGIGQISSEVPQNLSASRPQDRQFILSSKKLLLSDSGFYLCAWSVRQPGNTIYFGEGSWLTVV.

This clone was seen a few times. The rearrangement uses TRBV7-9 and TRBJ1-1; no definite D call. Germline lookup yields CDR1 SEHNR and CDR2 FQNEAQ (reference sequence). Trimming took off 6 bases at V and 7 bases at J, with 9 bases between the two ends. This CDR3 spans 11 amino acids. CDR3 protein: CASSPGLEAFF. The CDR3 nucleotides are TGTGCCAGCAGTCCTGGGCTTGAAGCTTTCTTT.

V and J are TRBV5-1 and TRBJ2-7, with D unclear. The CDR3 covers 13 residues. V was clipped by 6 bases and J by 2 bases, with 12 bases between them. In germline, CDR1 is SGHRS, CDR2 YFSETQ. The CDR3 is CASTLRYPYEQYF. The DNA for the CDR3 is TGCGCCAGCACCCTCAGGTACCCCTACGAGCAGTACTTC.

The chain carries TRBV30 and TRBJ1-5; no reliable D call. The V gene lost 0 bases and the J gene lost 6 bases, with 6 bases spanning the gap. This CDR3 region has 12 residues. Germline V gene data show CDR1 as GTSNPN and CDR2 as SVGIG (reference sequence). The chain's CDR3 is CAWSVIGQPQHF. CDR3 nucleotide sequence: TGTGCCTGGAGTGTGATTGGTCAGCCCCAGCATTTT.

V usage is TRBV25-1 and J usage is TRBJ2-3; D unclear. Germline V lookup: CDR1 MGHDK, CDR2 SYGVNS. The CDR3 spans 11 residues. The V end was cut by 1 base, the J end by 8 bases, with 4 bases between. This chain's CDR3 is CASSESGTQYF. Written as DNA, the CDR3 is TGTGCCAGCAGTGAATCCGGTACGCAGTATTTT.

The chain combines TRBV27 with TRBJ2-3; D is unresolved. V lost 5 bases and J lost 3, with 18 bases in between. The CDR3 is 16 amino acids. Germline V gives CDR1 MNHEY, CDR2 SMNVEV (reference sequence). CDR3 sequence (DNA): TGTGCCAGCAGTGCTACAAGGACCGCCGGGACAGATACGCAGTATTTT. It specifies CASSATRTAGTDTQYF.

This clone was picked up a small number of times. The gene calls are TRBV6-5 and TRBJ1-1; D unclear. The CDR3 covers 13 residues. The ends were cut back, 6 bases at V and 11 bases at J, with 19 bases in the middle. Germline loops: CDR1 MNHEY, CDR2 SVGAGI. The CDR3 region has the DNA TGTGCCAGCAGCCCGGGGTCTTTGTCATCGGCTTTCTTT. It yields the protein CASSPGSLSSAFF.

The V gene is TRBV19, the J gene TRBJ1-6; D is unclear. V shed 3 bases and J shed 8 bases, with 8 bases lying between them. The CDR3 runs 13 residues. CDR1 LNHDA and CDR2 SQIVND come from the germline V gene (reference sequence). CDR3 region: CASSMKQYSPLHF. CDR3 nucleotide sequence: TGTGCCAGTAGTATGAAGCAGTATTCACCCCTCCACTTT.

The chain joins TRBV6-6 to TRBJ2-7, with D tentatively TRBD1 (6 bases). The V and J ends lost 4 bases and 2 bases respectively, with 12 bases between them. The germline V gene has CDR1 MNHNY and CDR2 SVGAGI (reference sequence). This CDR3 is built from 14 residues. CDR3 sequence (DNA): TGTGCCAGCAGTTTAGACAGGCAAACCTACGAGCAGTACTTC. It encodes CASSLDRQTYEQYF.

This chain joins TRBV27 and TRBJ1-5; 8 positions agree with TRBD1. Losses at the gene ends were 7 bases for V and 3 bases for J; bases not matched to a gene: 11. Germline V gene lookup returns CDR1 MNHEY and CDR2 SMNVEV (reference sequence). The CDR3 covers 16 residues. CDR3 in DNA: TGTGCCAGCACATCCTCGGACAGGGTCTTCAATCAGCCCCAGCATTTT. As protein: CASTSSDRVFNQPQHF.

Only one count was recorded for this clone. V is TRBV4-3 and J is TRBJ1-3; TRBD1 matches 8 bases. With 0 bases clipped from V and 0 bases from J, the junction kept 7 bases outside the gene matches. The CDR3 is made up of 18 amino acids. CDR1 LGHNA and CDR2 YSLEER come from the germline V gene. DNA for the CDR3: TGCGCCAGCAGCCAAGATGGGAGGCAGGGGGCCTCTGGAAACACCATATATTTT. Its translation is CASSQDGRQGASGNTIYF.

The gene calls are TRBV27 and TRBJ2-3; 8 nucleotides align to TRBD1. V was pared by 2 bases and J by 2 bases, with 9 bases of the junction left unmatched. The germline CDR1 and CDR2 sequences are MNHEY and SMNVEV (reference sequence). The CDR3 sequence is 17 residues long. The CDR3 DNA reads as TGTGCCAGCAGTTTAACACCAGGGGGCGCATTCACAGATACGCAGTATTTT. This codes for CASSLTPGGAFTDTQYF.

The genes are TRBV7-2 and TRBJ2-2; D call uncertain. The CDR3 contains 13 residues. V gave up 2 bases and J gave up 1 base, with 2 bases separating them. Germline CDR1 SGHTA, CDR2 FQGNSA. The CDR3 nucleotides read TGTGCCAGCAGCTTATTGAACACCGGGGAGCTGTTTTTT. Its translation: CASSLLNTGELFF.

The gene calls are TRBV4-1 and TRBJ2-5; 9 bases align to TRBD2. This CDR3 is built from 16 residues. CDR1 MGHRA and CDR2 YSYEKL come from the germline V gene. The V gene end was trimmed by 0 bases and the J gene end by 5 bases; junction bases not matched to a gene: 7. CDR3 coding DNA: TGCGCCAGCAGCCAAGAGGGGAGCGGGGGGCTGGAGACCCAGTACTTC. Translating it yields CASSQEGSGGLETQYF.

The V call is TRBV19, the J call TRBJ2-2, with 10 bases that match TRBD1. CDR1 and CDR2 from the germline V gene are LNHDA and SQIVND (reference sequence). The CDR3 is made up of 14 amino acids. With 7 bases clipped from V and 7 bases from J, the junction kept 6 bases outside the gene matches. Here the CDR3 reads CASTLGTGVGELFF. The CDR3 DNA is TGTGCCAGTACCCTGGGGACAGGGGTCGGGGAGCTGTTTTTT.

This chain links TRBV27 with TRBJ2-2; maybe TRBD2 (6 bases). The length of the CDR3 is 16 residues. V lost 5 bases and J 0 bases, leaving 13 bases between the germline ends. Germline loops: CDR1 MNHEY, CDR2 SMNVEV (reference sequence). The CDR3 bases are TGTGCCAGCAGTCCACACGGGACTGCGAACACCGGGGAGCTGTTTTTT. Translating gives CASSPHGTANTGELFF.

The V gene is TRBV6-1, the J gene TRBJ1-3, with 10 bases identical to TRBD1. CDR1 and CDR2 (germline): MNHNS, SASEGT. This CDR3 region has 15 residues. Trimming at V came to 6 bases and at J to 3 bases, leaving 5 bases not matched to a gene. The CDR3 loop is CASSPGQGFGNTIYF. As DNA, the CDR3 is TGTGCCAGCAGCCCGGGACAGGGGTTTGGAAACACCATATATTTT.

The V and J genes are TRBV5-1 and TRBJ2-3; D might be TRBD2 (5 bases). The CDR3 totals 15 residues. Deletions cut 7 bases from V and 2 bases from J, with 17 bases between. Germline V gene lookup returns CDR1 SGHRS and CDR2 YFSETQ. DNA for the CDR3: TGCGCCAGCTGCTCGACGGGGTTAAACACAGATACGCAGTATTTT. Amino acid sequence: CASCSTGLNTDTQYF.

This sequence joins TRBV29-1 and TRBJ2-7; tentatively, D is TRBD1 (6 bases). V dropped 4 bases and J dropped 0 bases, with 19 bases sitting between them. The germline V gene encodes CDR1 SQVTM and CDR2 ANQGSEA. This CDR3 has 16 amino acids. The CDR3 here is CSVAGTLYSGSYEQYF. As DNA, the CDR3 is TGCAGCGTTGCCGGGACACTCTATAGTGGCTCCTACGAGCAGTACTTC.

CDR3 loop: CASSLEMIGGYTF. As DNA, the CDR3 is TGTGCCAGCAGCTTGGAAATGATTGGGGGCTACACCTTC. This sequence joins TRBV5-4 and TRBJ1-2; no clear D. V shed 0 bases and J shed 8 bases, with 11 bases lying between them. The CDR3 is 13 residues long. Germline CDR1 and CDR2: SGHNT and YYREEE (reference sequence). The variable domain in full, with the rest retrieved from reference TRBV5-4 and TRBJ1-2, is ETGVTQSPTHLIKTRGQQVTLRCSSQSGHNTVSWYQQALGQGPQFIFQYYREEENGRGNFPPRFSGLQFPNYSSELNVNALELDDSALYLCASSLEMIGGYTFGSGTRLTVV.

This CDR3 reads CASSPWASVDSPLHF. The CDR3, as DNA: TGTGCCAGCAGCCCGTGGGCCTCAGTCGATTCACCCCTCCACTTT. The chain recombines TRBV7-2 with TRBJ1-6; D uncertain. Trimming cost V 5 bases and J 8 bases, with 16 bases left between them. The germline gives CDR1 SGHTA, CDR2 FQGNSA. This CDR3 contains 15 residues. The full variable domain, its missing parts supplied by reference TRBV7-2 and TRBJ1-6, is GAGVSQSPSNKVTEKGKDVELRCDPISGHTALYWYRQSLGQGLEFLIYFQGNSAPDKSGLPSDRFSAERTGGSVSTLTIQRTQQEDSAVYLCASSPWASVDSPLHFGNGTRLTVT.

CDR3 loop: CASSLTGQGGEQYF. In nucleotides, the CDR3 is TGTGCCAGCAGTTTAACGGGACAGGGCGGTGAGCAGTACTTC. The chain combines TRBV6-5 with TRBJ2-7, with 9 nucleotides matching TRBD1. Germline assignment: CDR1 MNHEY and CDR2 SVGAGI. The CDR3 is 14 amino acids. V lost 4 bases and J lost 7; bases outside the gene matches: 8.